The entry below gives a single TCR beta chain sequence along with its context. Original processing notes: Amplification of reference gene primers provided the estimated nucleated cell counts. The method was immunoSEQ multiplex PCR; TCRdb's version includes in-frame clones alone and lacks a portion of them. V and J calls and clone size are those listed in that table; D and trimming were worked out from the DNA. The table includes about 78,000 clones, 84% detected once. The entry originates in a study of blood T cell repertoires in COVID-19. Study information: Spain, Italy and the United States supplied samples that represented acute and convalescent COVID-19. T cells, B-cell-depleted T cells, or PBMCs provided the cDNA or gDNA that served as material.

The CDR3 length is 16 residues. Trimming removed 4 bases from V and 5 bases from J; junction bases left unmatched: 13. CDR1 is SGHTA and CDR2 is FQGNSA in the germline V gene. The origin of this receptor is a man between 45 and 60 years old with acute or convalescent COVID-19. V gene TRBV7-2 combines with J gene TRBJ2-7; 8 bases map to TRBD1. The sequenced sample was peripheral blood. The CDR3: CASSYLSRQGRNEQYF. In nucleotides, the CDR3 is TGTGCCAGCAGCTACCTTTCGAGACAGGGGAGGAACGAGCAGTACTTC.